In its sample, the clone carrying this T cell receptor beta chain was seen many times. What it recognizes is unknown. A Clinical Activity Score of at least 3, a NOSPECS grade of at least 4 and a duration under 3 months were recorded in the ophthalmopathy patients. The CDR3 sequence is 14 residues long. V lost 6 bases, J lost 2 bases, and 11 bases lay in between. It was RNA transcripts that yielded the amplified TCR beta CDR3 regions. A set of HTBI primers served as the primers for a first-round RT-PCR of the TCR CDR3. TCRdb processed the multiplex PCR reads anew with MiXCR; each CDR3 protein has one entry. This sample yields 300,000 or so distinct CDR3 sequences, of which around 15% are seen a single time; less than 70% belongs to the top ten. The data derive from a study of T cells in Graves' hyperthyroidism and ophthalmopathy. Points from the study as a whole: Most thyroid clonotypes expanded above 0.001 appeared in blood too.

The V and J genes are TRBV12-3 or TRBV12-4 and TRBJ1-3; D may be TRBD1 (6 bases). The sequenced sample consisted of blood. The receptor's source is a woman aged 55-69 years with Graves' ophthalmopathy. CDR3 sequence (DNA): TGTGCCAGCAGCCAGGGGATCGCTGGAAACACCATATATTTT. This encodes CASSQGIAGNTIYF.